This T cell receptor (beta chain) was found in a study of blood T cell repertoires in COVID-19. Generated by immunoSEQ multiplex PCR, the TCRdb table keeps only in-frame clones and is missing some. The repertoire holds about 94,000 clones, 78% seen once, with about 5.7% in the top ten. The CDR3 consists of 15 residues. Trimming took 2 bases from V and 0 from J; bases not matched to a gene: 2. The V gene's germline CDR1 is MNHEY and CDR2 SVGAGI. The TCR comes from a man between 65 and 85 years old with COVID-19, enrolled during active disease. The V and J genes are TRBV6-5 and TRBJ1-1; 8 nucleotides line up with TRBD1. The source material was peripheral blood. DNA of the CDR3: TGTGCCAGCAGTTACACGACAGGGGTGAACACTGAAGCTTTCTTT. Protein product: CASSYTTGVNTEAFF.